The 26 T cell receptor beta chains presented below share a single source sample, sequenced in a study of glioma-infiltrating T cells. Amplification of TCR alpha and beta CDR3 regions from RNA used iRepertoire nested multiplex PCR. TCRdb redid the calling of the multiplex PCR reads with MiXCR, one entry per CDR3 protein. The sample records some 110,000 distinct CDR3 sequences, roughly 24% being singletons. The sequenced sample consisted of glioma tissue, nonneoplastic brain tissue, or PBMCs (not recorded which). The receptors here all came from a human donor with low-grade glioma or glioblastoma, undergoing nonglioma brain surgery, or in good health (not recorded which).

The table lists this clonotype with many counts. The chain combines TRBV19 with TRBJ1-5, with D hard to call. Between the trimmed V and J ends, which lost 5 bases and 4 bases, there was a span of 12 bases. The CDR3 covers 14 residues. Germline lookup yields CDR1 LNHDA and CDR2 SQIVND (reference sequence). CDR3 DNA: TGTGCCAGTAGTCCCCCGACGGATAATCAGCCCCAGCATTTT. Its protein product is CASSPPTDNQPQHF. The entire variable domain, with the rest obtained from reference TRBV19 and TRBJ1-5, is as follows: DGGITQSPKYLFRKEGQNVTLSCEQNLNHDAMYWYRQDPGQGLRLIYYSQIVNDFQKGDIAEGYSVSREKKESFPLTVTSAQKNPTAFYLCASSPPTDNQPQHFGDGTRLSIL.

This clonotype appeared a few times. The chain uses TRBV19 and TRBJ2-1; D is ambiguous. Germline assignment: CDR1 LNHDA and CDR2 SQIVND (reference sequence). This CDR3 has 15 residues. The V end was cut by 8 bases, the J end by 1 base, with 15 bases between. The CDR3 DNA is TGTGCCAGTCGTTCGAGTACCCATTCCTACAATGAGCAGTTCTTC. This gives the protein CASRSSTHSYNEQFF.

V and J are TRBV24-1 and TRBJ2-1; D is tentatively TRBD1 or TRBD2 (5 bases each). CDR3 length: 15 amino acids. The germline V gene has CDR1 KGHDR and CDR2 SFDVKD. The V end was cut by 8 bases, the J end by 8 bases, with 21 bases between. CDR3 nucleotide sequence: TGTGCCACCAATCCGGGACGAGGCTTGTCGGATGAGCAGTTCTTC. The encoded protein is CATNPGRGLSDEQFF.

This clonotype was detected many times. V usage is TRBV6-1 and J usage is TRBJ2-5; D uncertain. Germline V gene lookup returns CDR1 MNHNS and CDR2 SASEGT. The CDR3 loop spans 12 amino acids. Trimming took off 8 bases at V and 2 bases at J, with 9 bases between the two ends. In nucleotides, the CDR3 is TGTGCCAGCCACCGACCTCAAGAGACCCAGTACTTC. This sequence encodes CASHRPQETQYF.

This clonotype came up a few times. V and J are TRBV29-1 and TRBJ2-7; TRBD1 agrees at 10 bases. There are 13 residues in the CDR3. V trimming: 4 bases; J trimming: 2 bases; junction bases outside the gene matches: 2. In germline, CDR1 is SQVTM, CDR2 ANQGSEA. The CDR3 sequence is CSVGTGGTYEQYF. CDR3 DNA sequence: TGCAGCGTTGGGACAGGGGGTACCTACGAGCAGTACTTC.

This clonotype was detected ten times or more. The gene calls are TRBV20-1 and TRBJ2-5; D uncertain. The CDR3 runs 14 residues. Germline assignment: CDR1 DFQATT and CDR2 SNEGSKA (reference sequence). The ends were cut back, 3 bases at V and 1 base at J, with 12 bases in the middle. The CDR3 loop reads CSASFVQFQETQYF. DNA of the CDR3: TGCAGTGCTAGTTTTGTACAGTTCCAAGAGACCCAGTACTTC.

In its sample, this clonotype was seen many times. The V call is TRBV6-1, the J call TRBJ2-1, with TRBD2 as a possible D gene (6 bases). V was shortened by 8 bases and J by 7 bases, with 9 bases between the two germline ends. CDR1 is MNHNS and CDR2 is SASEGT in the germline V gene. The CDR3 runs to 11 residues. This CDR3 is CASVRGNEQFF. As DNA, the CDR3 is TGTGCCAGCGTTCGGGGGAATGAGCAGTTCTTC.

At least ten counts were recorded for this clonotype. The chain employs TRBV28 and TRBJ2-1; D uncertain. V lost 2 bases, J lost 7 bases, and 15 bases lay in between. The CDR3 runs 15 residues. CDR1 and CDR2 from the germline V gene are MDHEN and SYDVKM. CDR3 nucleotide sequence: TGTGCCAGCAGTTTACTTACCATGTCACTAAATGAGCAGTTCTTC. As protein: CASSLLTMSLNEQFF.

This clonotype was seen many times. This chain connects TRBV28 to TRBJ1-2; D unresolved. Germline CDR1 is MDHEN and CDR2 is SYDVKM. The V end lost 6 bases, the J end lost 8 bases, and 19 bases lay between the germline ends. CDR3 length equals 14 residues. The CDR3 bases are TGTGCCAGCAGCCCGCTTTGGCCCGGTTGGGGCTACACCTTC. It yields the protein CASSPLWPGWGYTF.

This clonotype has more than one count but fewer than ten. The junction and the germline gene differ at one end; a read error may be behind it. The chain carries TRBV10-3 and TRBJ2-7; the D gene is possibly TRBD2 (6 bases). Germline lookup yields CDR1 ENHRY and CDR2 SYGVKD. The CDR3 is 14 residues long. DNA for the CDR3: TGTGCCATCAGAGGCGAACTAGCTACCTACCAGCAGTACTTC. Translating it yields CAIRGELATYQQYF.

This clonotype has a handful of counts. The rearrangement uses TRBV29-1 and TRBJ2-3, with a tentative D call TRBD1 (6 bases). This CDR3 is 13 amino acids long. Germline assignment: CDR1 SQVTM and CDR2 ANQGSEA. V was clipped by 4 bases and J by 0 bases, with 8 bases between them. Here the CDR3 reads CSVVGQSTDTQYF. The CDR3, as DNA: TGCAGCGTTGTGGGACAAAGCACAGATACGCAGTATTTT.

For this clonotype: A much more abundant neighbour one base away suggests this may be a read error. V is TRBV6-1 and J is TRBJ1-1; D unclear. The CDR3 contains 13 residues. V lost 8 bases to trimming and J lost 0 bases, with 10 bases between them. Germline CDR1 MNHNS, CDR2 SASEGT. CDR3 amino acids: CASPTDVNTEAFF. Here the CDR3 DNA reads TGTGCCAGCCCGACGGACGTGAACACTGAAGCTTTCTTT.

This clonotype was found many times. The gene calls are TRBV20-1 and TRBJ2-4; 9 nucleotides match TRBD1. J gave up 8 bases and V 1 base, and 9 bases lay outside the gene matches. This CDR3 contains 15 residues. Germline V gene lookup returns CDR1 DFQATT and CDR2 SNEGSKA (reference sequence). The CDR3, as DNA: TGCAGTGCTAGAGCGGTTAAGTGGACAGGGGACATTCAGTACTTC. Translation: CSARAVKWTGDIQYF.

A word on this clonotype: A much larger clone differs from this one at a single base, so this may be a read error. The rearrangement links TRBV4-2 to TRBJ2-1; 9 bases agree with TRBD2. In germline, CDR1 is LGHNA, CDR2 YNFKEQ. J gave up 4 bases and V 0 bases, and 13 bases lay outside the gene matches. The CDR3 covers 19 residues. The DNA of the CDR3 is TGTGCCAGCAGCCAAGATAAGCTGCCCGCTAGCGGGAATTACAATGAGCAGTTCTTC. Its translation is CASSQDKLPASGNYNEQFF.

Comments on this clonotype: One base away lies a much larger clone, so this may be a sequencing read error. V usage is TRBV27 and J usage is TRBJ1-3; 7 bases fit TRBD1. The CDR3 totals 19 residues. After removal of 5 bases from V and 2 bases from J, the junction contained 18 bases not matched to a gene. Per germline, CDR1 MNHEY and CDR2 SMNVEV (reference sequence). CDR3 bases: TGTGCCAGCAGTCCTGATGGTACAGGGGCCGATTTCCCTGGAAACACCATATATTTT. Translation gives CASSPDGTGADFPGNTIYF.

This clonotype came up many times. This sequence joins TRBV19 and TRBJ2-1, with D unclear. CDR1 is LNHDA and CDR2 is SQIVND in the germline V gene (reference sequence). Trimming cost V 8 bases and J 4 bases, with 6 bases left between them. This CDR3 is 11 amino acids long. CDR3 sequence: CASELYNEQFF. The CDR3 nucleotides read TGTGCCAGTGAACTGTACAATGAGCAGTTCTTC. The full variable domain, rest sourced from reference TRBV19 and TRBJ2-1, is DGGITQSPKYLFRKEGQNVTLSCEQNLNHDAMYWYRQDPGQGLRLIYYSQIVNDFQKGDIAEGYSVSREKKESFPLTVTSAQKNPTAFYLCASELYNEQFFGPGTRLTVL.

This clonotype was detected many times. The chain recombines TRBV7-2 with TRBJ2-7; 9 bases are shared with TRBD2. Germline V gene lookup returns CDR1 SGHTA and CDR2 FQGNSA. Losses at the gene ends were 5 bases for V and 8 bases for J; bases not matched to a gene: 10. This CDR3 comprises 14 residues. The CDR3 loop is CASSPGLASPQQYF. Written as DNA, the CDR3 is TGTGCCAGCAGCCCGGGACTAGCAAGTCCCCAGCAGTACTTC.

Many counts were recorded for this clonotype. V is TRBV28 and J is TRBJ1-1, with unresolved D. Per germline, CDR1 MDHEN and CDR2 SYDVKM. This CDR3 spans 14 amino acids. V was clipped by 6 bases and J by 9 bases, with 20 bases between them. The CDR3 sequence is CASSRREAPGQAFF. CDR3 sequence (DNA): TGTGCCAGCAGCAGGCGGGAGGCGCCGGGTCAAGCTTTCTTT.

This clonotype has at least ten counts. This chain connects TRBV7-2 to TRBJ2-1; a weak D match, TRBD2 (6 bases). Trimming removed 5 bases from V and 12 bases from J, with 20 bases in between. This CDR3 region has 14 residues. The V gene's germline CDR1 is SGHTA and CDR2 FQGNSA. CDR3 in amino acids: CASSNTLGGKGQFF. The CDR3 coding sequence is TGTGCCAGCAGCAACACCTTGGGGGGTAAAGGGCAGTTCTTC.

This clonotype occurred many times. The V call is TRBV28, the J call TRBJ1-4, with a possible D match to TRBD1 (5 bases). Trimming pared 4 bases from V and 5 bases from J, leaving 14 bases between. Germline V gives CDR1 MDHEN, CDR2 SYDVKM. This CDR3 region has 15 residues. Here the CDR3 reads CASSSEGRGNEKLFF. The CDR3 DNA sequence: TGTGCCAGCAGTTCGGAGGGACGGGGAAATGAAAAACTGTTTTTT.

This clonotype was detected ten times or more. The V call is TRBV18, the J call TRBJ2-4; possible D gene TRBD1, 5 bases. V shed 0 bases and J shed 6 bases, with 24 bases lying between them. CDR1 and CDR2 from the germline V gene are KGHSH and LQKENI. This CDR3 comprises 19 residues. DNA of the CDR3: TGTGCCAGCTCACCACCGATCGGCAGGGAACGTACCTACGGAAACATTCAGTACTTC. Encoded protein: CASSPPIGRERTYGNIQYF. Combining the CDR3 with reference TRBV18 and TRBJ2-4 gives the whole variable domain NAGVMQNPRHLVRRRGQEARLRCSPMKGHSHVYWYRQLPEEGLKFMVYLQKENIIDESGMPKERFSAEFPKEGPSILRIQQVVRGDSAAYFCASSPPIGRERTYGNIQYFGAGTRLSVL.

This clonotype occurred once. Just one base apart from a much larger clone, this may be a read error. The chain employs TRBV12-3 or TRBV12-4 and TRBJ1-5, with a weak D call TRBD1 (5 bases). Trimming took 9 bases from V and 9 from J, leaving 18 bases between them. This CDR3 is 13 amino acids long. The CDR3: CARSGTGQSPQHF. The CDR3, as DNA: TGTGCCAGAAGCGGGACCGGACAATCGCCCCAGCATTTT.

This clonotype was detected ten times or more. The gene calls are TRBV7-9 and TRBJ2-3, with TRBD2 matching over 10 bases. CDR3 length equals 14 residues. CDR1 and CDR2 (germline): SEHNR, FQNEAQ (reference sequence). Trimming at V came to 5 bases and at J to 4 bases, leaving 3 bases not matched to a gene. The CDR3 region has the DNA TGTGCCAGCAGCGATCTAGCGGGAGCAGATACGCAGTATTTT. It codes for CASSDLAGADTQYF.

For this clonotype: It may be a read error: a sequence one base away is much more abundant. The chain uses TRBV19 and TRBJ1-1; possibly TRBD1 for D (5 bases). The germline V gene has CDR1 LNHDA and CDR2 SQIVND (reference sequence). The CDR3 contains 15 residues. V gave up 4 bases and J gave up 6 bases, with 18 bases separating them. Written as DNA, the CDR3 is TGTGCCAGTAGTAAGGGGTGGGCTCCTAGAGCTGAAGCTTTCTTT. It is translated as CASSKGWAPRAEAFF.

This clonotype was seen many times. The chain carries TRBV7-2 and TRBJ1-3; D possibly corresponds to TRBD1 (5 bases). This CDR3 contains 15 residues. Trimming removed 5 bases from V and 2 bases from J, with 13 bases in between. The germline V gene encodes CDR1 SGHTA and CDR2 FQGNSA. The CDR3: CASSPLGVPGNTIYF. CDR3 in DNA: TGTGCCAGCAGCCCCCTGGGGGTTCCTGGAAACACCATATATTTT.

There are many counts of this clonotype. This chain joins TRBV27 and TRBJ1-5, with TRBD1 identical over 8 bases. From germline, CDR1 is MNHEY and CDR2 SMNVEV (reference sequence). With V trimmed by 5 bases and J by 3 bases, 9 bases remained unmatched. This CDR3 is built from 16 residues. This CDR3 is CASSRATGGVNQPQHF. The CDR3 DNA sequence: TGTGCCAGCAGTAGGGCAACAGGGGGTGTCAATCAGCCCCAGCATTTT.